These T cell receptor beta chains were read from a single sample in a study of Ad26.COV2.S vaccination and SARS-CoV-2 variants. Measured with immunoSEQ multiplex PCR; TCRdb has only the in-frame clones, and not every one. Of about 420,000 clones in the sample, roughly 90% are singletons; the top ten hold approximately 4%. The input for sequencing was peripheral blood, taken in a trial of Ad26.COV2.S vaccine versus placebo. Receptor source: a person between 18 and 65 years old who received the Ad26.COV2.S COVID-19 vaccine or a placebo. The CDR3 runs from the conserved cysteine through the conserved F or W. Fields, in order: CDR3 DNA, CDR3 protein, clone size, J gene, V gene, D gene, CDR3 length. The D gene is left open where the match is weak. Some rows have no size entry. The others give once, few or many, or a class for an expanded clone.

CDR3 DNA: TGCAGCGTTCAGTCCAGTGAAGCTTTCTTT; CDR3 protein: CSVQSSEAFF; clone size: -; J gene: TRBJ1-1; V gene: TRBV29-1; D gene: -; CDR3 length: 10
CDR3 DNA: TGTGCCAGTAGTATATTGTTTGGGACAGGGTTGCGCACTGAAGCTTTCTTT; CDR3 protein: CASSILFGTGLRTEAFF; clone size: once; J gene: TRBJ1-1; V gene: TRBV19; D gene: TRBD1; CDR3 length: 17
CDR3 DNA: TGTGCCAGCAGTTACCGAGGACTAGCGGGGGGATTCAATGAGCAGTTCTTC; CDR3 protein: CASSYRGLAGGFNEQFF; clone size: -; J gene: TRBJ2-1; V gene: TRBV6-2/TRBV6-3; D gene: TRBD2; CDR3 length: 17
CDR3 DNA: TGTGCCAGCAGCTTAGTTCCAGGGAGGGATTCACCCCTCCACTTT; CDR3 protein: CASSLVPGRDSPLHF; clone size: few; J gene: TRBJ1-6; V gene: TRBV13; D gene: -; CDR3 length: 15
CDR3 DNA: TGTGCCTGGAAAACTAGCGGGGGAGTGACCGGGGAGCTGTTTTTT; CDR3 protein: CAWKTSGGVTGELFF; clone size: -; J gene: TRBJ2-2; V gene: TRBV30; D gene: TRBD2; CDR3 length: 15
CDR3 DNA: TGTGCCAGCAGCATCCCGGGACGTGCAACTAACTATGGCTACACCTTC; CDR3 protein: CASSIPGRATNYGYTF; clone size: -; J gene: TRBJ1-2; V gene: TRBV28; D gene: -; CDR3 length: 16
CDR3 DNA: TGTGCCAGCAGCTTAGCGACAATAGCTAACTATGGCTACACCTTC; CDR3 protein: CASSLATIANYGYTF; clone size: -; J gene: TRBJ1-2; V gene: TRBV7-2; D gene: -; CDR3 length: 15
CDR3 DNA: TGCGCCAGCAAACCGGGACTGGACTCCTACGAGCAGTACTTC; CDR3 protein: CASKPGLDSYEQYF; clone size: -; J gene: TRBJ2-7; V gene: TRBV10-2; D gene: -; CDR3 length: 14
CDR3 DNA: TGTGCCAGCAGCGACGGACTAGCGGTACTACAAGAGACCCAGTACTTC; CDR3 protein: CASSDGLAVLQETQYF; clone size: -; J gene: TRBJ2-5; V gene: TRBV5-5; D gene: TRBD2; CDR3 length: 16
CDR3 DNA: TGTGCCAGCAGTTACAGATTCGAATCACCCCTCCACTTT; CDR3 protein: CASSYRFESPLHF; clone size: -; J gene: TRBJ1-6; V gene: TRBV6-2/TRBV6-3; D gene: -; CDR3 length: 13
CDR3 DNA: TGTGCCAGCAGTTTCAGGGGAGATCAGCCCCAGCATTTT; CDR3 protein: CASSFRGDQPQHF; clone size: -; J gene: TRBJ1-5; V gene: TRBV27; D gene: -; CDR3 length: 13
CDR3 DNA: TGCGCCAGCAGCCAACCCCCGACAGATATCTACGAGCAGTACTTC; CDR3 protein: CASSQPPTDIYEQYF; clone size: -; J gene: TRBJ2-7; V gene: TRBV4-1; D gene: -; CDR3 length: 15
CDR3 DNA: TGTGCCAGCAGTTTTCAAGGTAGCGGGGTCTACGAGCAGTACTTC; CDR3 protein: CASSFQGSGVYEQYF; clone size: -; J gene: TRBJ2-7; V gene: TRBV27; D gene: TRBD2; CDR3 length: 15
CDR3 DNA: TGTGCCAGCAGCTTAGGGAGTGTGAGCAATCAGCCCCAGCATTTT; CDR3 protein: CASSLGSVSNQPQHF; clone size: -; J gene: TRBJ1-5; V gene: TRBV7-2; D gene: -; CDR3 length: 15
CDR3 DNA: TGTGCCACGGGGGGAGGAAGTTATCAGCCCCAGCATTTT; CDR3 protein: CATGGGSYQPQHF; clone size: -; J gene: TRBJ1-5; V gene: TRBV6-5; D gene: -; CDR3 length: 13
CDR3 DNA: TGCGCCAGCAGCTTTGAGACGGGGAACACTGAAGCTTTCTTT; CDR3 protein: CASSFETGNTEAFF; clone size: -; J gene: TRBJ1-1; V gene: TRBV5-1; D gene: -; CDR3 length: 14
CDR3 DNA: TGTGCCAGCAGAGACGGTGGCTCCTACAATGAGCAGTTCTTC; CDR3 protein: CASRDGGSYNEQFF; clone size: -; J gene: TRBJ2-1; V gene: TRBV27; D gene: -; CDR3 length: 14
CDR3 DNA: TGTGCCAGCAGCCAAGGGACAGGGCATCAGCCCCAGCATTTT; CDR3 protein: CASSQGTGHQPQHF; clone size: -; J gene: TRBJ1-5; V gene: TRBV3-1/TRBV3-2; D gene: TRBD1; CDR3 length: 14
CDR3 DNA: TGCGCCAGCAGCTCGACAGGGACAGGTCGAGCAACCTACAATGAGCAGTTCTTC; CDR3 protein: CASSSTGTGRATYNEQFF; clone size: -; J gene: TRBJ2-1; V gene: TRBV5-1; D gene: TRBD1; CDR3 length: 18
CDR3 DNA: TGTGCCTGGAGTGGCCCCCGGACAGGGTCGAATGAGCAGTTCTTC; CDR3 protein: CAWSGPRTGSNEQFF; clone size: few; J gene: TRBJ2-1; V gene: TRBV30; D gene: TRBD1; CDR3 length: 15
CDR3 DNA: TGTGCCATCAGTCCAGGGGTCTACACCTTC; CDR3 protein: CAISPGVYTF; clone size: -; J gene: TRBJ1-2; V gene: TRBV10-3; D gene: -; CDR3 length: 10
CDR3 DNA: TGTGCCAGCAGCCGACCTCTGGCTGAGCAGTTCTTC; CDR3 protein: CASSRPLAEQFF; clone size: -; J gene: TRBJ2-1; V gene: TRBV3-1/TRBV3-2; D gene: -; CDR3 length: 12
CDR3 DNA: TGTGCCATCACCGTCCGGGGGGGCGTTGACTATGGCTACACCTTC; CDR3 protein: CAITVRGGVDYGYTF; clone size: -; J gene: TRBJ1-2; V gene: TRBV10-3; D gene: -; CDR3 length: 15
CDR3 DNA: TGTGCCAGCAGCCCCCGACAGGGGTCCTCCTACGAGCAGTACTTC; CDR3 protein: CASSPRQGSSYEQYF; clone size: -; J gene: TRBJ2-7; V gene: TRBV9; D gene: TRBD1; CDR3 length: 15
CDR3 DNA: TGTGCCAGCAGCACTAAAGGGATGGGAGAGACCCAGTACTTC; CDR3 protein: CASSTKGMGETQYF; clone size: -; J gene: TRBJ2-5; V gene: TRBV6-5; D gene: -; CDR3 length: 14
CDR3 DNA: TGTGCCAGCAGCTCCGGCACTAGGGGGGGGTATTACACTCAGTATTTT; CDR3 protein: CASSSGTRGGYYTQYF; clone size: -; J gene: TRBJ2-3; V gene: TRBV5-4; D gene: -; CDR3 length: 16
CDR3 DNA: TGTGCCAGCAGAGATACAGGGACTCTAGGGAATCAGCCCCAGCATTTT; CDR3 protein: CASRDTGTLGNQPQHF; clone size: -; J gene: TRBJ1-5; V gene: TRBV28; D gene: -; CDR3 length: 16
CDR3 DNA: TGTGCCAGCAGTTATTCTACTGCCGGGACAGGGCATGGCTACACCTTC; CDR3 protein: CASSYSTAGTGHGYTF; clone size: -; J gene: TRBJ1-2; V gene: TRBV27; D gene: TRBD1; CDR3 length: 16
CDR3 DNA: TGTGCCAGCAGCCATAACATTATCCAGGGGGAAAAACTGTTTTTT; CDR3 protein: CASSHNIIQGEKLFF; clone size: -; J gene: TRBJ1-4; V gene: TRBV28; D gene: -; CDR3 length: 15
CDR3 DNA: TGTGCCACCAGCGGCTCGGGAAATCAGCCCCAGCATTTT; CDR3 protein: CATSGSGNQPQHF; clone size: -; J gene: TRBJ1-5; V gene: TRBV15; D gene: -; CDR3 length: 13
CDR3 DNA: TGCAGCGCCCGAGAAGGGGCCAACGTCCTGACTTTC; CDR3 protein: CSAREGANVLTF; clone size: -; J gene: TRBJ2-6; V gene: TRBV29-1; D gene: -; CDR3 length: 12
CDR3 DNA: TGTGCCAGCAGCACGGGACTAGCGGGGAGCACAGATACGCAGTATTTT; CDR3 protein: CASSTGLAGSTDTQYF; clone size: once; J gene: TRBJ2-3; V gene: TRBV7-3; D gene: TRBD2; CDR3 length: 16
CDR3 DNA: TGTGCCAGCAGTCCCAAGGGGGGGTACACGCAGTATTTT; CDR3 protein: CASSPKGGYTQYF; clone size: -; J gene: TRBJ2-3; V gene: TRBV27; D gene: -; CDR3 length: 13
CDR3 DNA: TGCGCCAGCAGCGTCGGACAGGGGAGTGGAAACACCATATATTTT; CDR3 protein: CASSVGQGSGNTIYF; clone size: few; J gene: TRBJ1-3; V gene: TRBV5-1; D gene: TRBD1; CDR3 length: 15
CDR3 DNA: TGTGCCAGCCCCTCGAGCGGGGGAGCCCCAGATACGCAGTATTTT; CDR3 protein: CASPSSGGAPDTQYF; clone size: -; J gene: TRBJ2-3; V gene: TRBV5-4; D gene: TRBD2; CDR3 length: 15
CDR3 DNA: TGTGCCAGCAGCTTGCTGGGACAATCGAGCTCCTACGAGCAGTACTTC; CDR3 protein: CASSLLGQSSSYEQYF; clone size: -; J gene: TRBJ2-7; V gene: TRBV5-5; D gene: -; CDR3 length: 16
CDR3 DNA: TGTGCCAGCAGCTTAGAGCCGGGACAGAGGTCTACGGCCAAAAACATTCAGTACTTC; CDR3 protein: CASSLEPGQRSTAKNIQYF; clone size: once; J gene: TRBJ2-4; V gene: TRBV7-2; D gene: TRBD1; CDR3 length: 19
CDR3 DNA: TGTGCCAGCAGCTTGGACGGCCGTTCTGGAAACACCATATATTTT; CDR3 protein: CASSLDGRSGNTIYF; clone size: -; J gene: TRBJ1-3; V gene: TRBV7-3; D gene: -; CDR3 length: 15
CDR3 DNA: TGTGCCAGCAACCGGGGGCGAATCGAGACCCAGTACTTC; CDR3 protein: CASNRGRIETQYF; clone size: -; J gene: TRBJ2-5; V gene: TRBV21-1; D gene: -; CDR3 length: 13
CDR3 DNA: TGCGCCAGCAGCCAACGGGTCGGATTTGAAGCTTTCTTT; CDR3 protein: CASSQRVGFEAFF; clone size: -; J gene: TRBJ1-1; V gene: TRBV4-3; D gene: -; CDR3 length: 13
CDR3 DNA: TGTGCCAGCAGCGTTCTAGCGGTCGGAAGTGAGCAGTTCTTC; CDR3 protein: CASSVLAVGSEQFF; clone size: -; J gene: TRBJ2-1; V gene: TRBV9; D gene: TRBD2; CDR3 length: 14
CDR3 DNA: TGCGCCAGCAGCTTGGCTCAGGAGCCCTACGAGCAGTACTTC; CDR3 protein: CASSLAQEPYEQYF; clone size: -; J gene: TRBJ2-7; V gene: TRBV5-1; D gene: -; CDR3 length: 14
CDR3 DNA: TGTGCCAGCAGCTTTGGGGAGGGGTTGGGCACTGAAGCTTTCTTT; CDR3 protein: CASSFGEGLGTEAFF; clone size: -; J gene: TRBJ1-1; V gene: TRBV11-2; D gene: -; CDR3 length: 15
CDR3 DNA: TGTGCCAGCAGCCGGAGGGCCCAAACAGGCAATGAGCAGTTCTTC; CDR3 protein: CASSRRAQTGNEQFF; clone size: once; J gene: TRBJ2-1; V gene: TRBV7-2; D gene: -; CDR3 length: 15
CDR3 DNA: TGTGCCAGCAGTTTATCAGGCTATCAGCCCCAGCATTTT; CDR3 protein: CASSLSGYQPQHF; clone size: -; J gene: TRBJ1-5; V gene: TRBV27; D gene: -; CDR3 length: 13
CDR3 DNA: TGTGCCACCAGTTTAGGGAGCTCCTACGAGCAGTACTTC; CDR3 protein: CATSLGSSYEQYF; clone size: -; J gene: TRBJ2-7; V gene: TRBV24-1; D gene: -; CDR3 length: 13
CDR3 DNA: TGCAGCGTCACAATCGTCGGGGCTAGCACAGATACGCAGTATTTT; CDR3 protein: CSVTIVGASTDTQYF; clone size: -; J gene: TRBJ2-3; V gene: TRBV29-1; D gene: -; CDR3 length: 15
CDR3 DNA: TGTGCCAGCACCGGTGAGGGGAAAAGCACAGATACGCAGTATTTT; CDR3 protein: CASTGEGKSTDTQYF; clone size: -; J gene: TRBJ2-3; V gene: TRBV7-3; D gene: -; CDR3 length: 15
CDR3 DNA: TGCGCCAGCAGCTTGGTGGGGGCGGATACGCAGTATTTT; CDR3 protein: CASSLVGADTQYF; clone size: -; J gene: TRBJ2-3; V gene: TRBV5-1; D gene: -; CDR3 length: 13
CDR3 DNA: TGTGCCAGCAGCTCGGGGGGCTTTAATGAAAAACTGTTTTTT; CDR3 protein: CASSSGGFNEKLFF; clone size: once; J gene: TRBJ1-4; V gene: TRBV27; D gene: -; CDR3 length: 14